This paragraph reports one T cell receptor (beta chain). Its antigen is unknown. V dropped 7 bases and J dropped 4 bases, with 11 bases sitting between them. Germline loops: CDR1 SNHLY, CDR2 FYNNEI. This CDR3 spans 12 amino acids. The sample comes from a study of T cells in Graves' hyperthyroidism and ophthalmopathy. Whole-study results and caveats: Most clonotypes expanded in thyroid above 0.001 were likewise present in blood. In the analysis, a 13 V-J model separated ophthalmopathy from stable hyperthyroidism. The model forecast ophthalmopathy, anticipating it by a median about 6.5 months before onset.

The investigators amplified TCR beta CDR3 regions from RNA transcripts. The HTBI primer set drove a first-round RT-PCR of the TCR CDR3. TCRdb called the multiplex PCR reads again in MiXCR, with one record for every CDR3 protein. Of about 640,000 distinct CDR3 sequences listed, roughly 20% are singletons. The clonotype comes from a young man with Graves' ophthalmopathy. The sequenced sample consisted of blood. The chain joins TRBV2 to TRBJ2-7, with D hard to call. The chain's CDR3 is CASIKAGYEQYF. The CDR3 region has the DNA TGTGCCAGCATAAAGGCCGGGTACGAGCAGTACTTC.